These 21 T cell receptor beta chains share one sample of origin, sequenced in a study of CD8+ T cells in alopecia areata. Following extraction, RNA underwent reverse transcription to cDNA, which served as the sequencing template. The method was immunoSEQ multiplex PCR; TCRdb's version includes in-frame clones alone and lacks a portion of them. The sample has about 150,000 clones, roughly 50% seen once; the top ten hold about 15%. Specified treatment: oral pan-JAK inhibitor, 5-10 mg twice daily. This specimen consisted of CD8+ T cells sorted from blood, obtained at week 4, from a patient treated with tofacitinib. Receptor source: a human donor with alopecia areata.

This clone was recorded a few times. V usage is TRBV6-1 and J usage is TRBJ1-5; D is uncertain. CDR1 and CDR2 from the germline V gene are MNHNS and SASEGT. The CDR3 is 15 residues long. The germline V and J ends were trimmed by 4 bases and 1 base, with 11 bases remaining between them. CDR3 amino acids: CASSASVGSNQPQHF. For the CDR3, the DNA is TGTGCCAGCAGTGCCTCTGTGGGGAGCAATCAGCCCCAGCATTTT.

This clone was seen a handful of times. This sequence joins TRBV29-1 and TRBJ1-1; TRBD1 agrees at 7 bases. The CDR3 totals 14 residues. Germline trimming cut 4 bases from V and 1 base from J; bases unmatched to any gene: 6. The germline V gene has CDR1 SQVTM and CDR2 ANQGSEA. CDR3 bases: TGCAGCGTTGGGGGGACAGAGTCGAACACTGAAGCTTTCTTT. This sequence encodes CSVGGTESNTEAFF.

This clone was observed a handful of times. J is TRBJ1-6 and V is TRBV25-1; D remains ambiguous. Between the trimmed V and J ends, which lost 1 base and 9 bases, there was a span of 10 bases. Germline V gene lookup returns CDR1 MGHDK and CDR2 SYGVNS. The CDR3 spans 14 residues. The CDR3 spells CASSEWEISSPLHF. The CDR3 DNA sequence: TGTGCCAGCAGTGAATGGGAGATCTCTTCACCCCTCCACTTT.

The chain employs TRBV11-1 and TRBJ2-3; tentatively, D is TRBD1 or TRBD2 (5 bases each). V was clipped by 5 bases and J by 3 bases, with 18 bases between them. This CDR3 region has 16 residues. The germline V gene encodes CDR1 SGHAT and CDR2 FQDESV (reference sequence). CDR3 bases: TGTGCCAGCAGCCCCCCGACCGGGACCGCAACAGATACGCAGTATTTT. Its translation is CASSPPTGTATDTQYF.

The chain links TRBV9 to TRBJ2-7, with 7 bases that match TRBD1. Looked up from germline, CDR1 is SGDLS and CDR2 is YYNGEE. CDR3 size: 13 residues. The V segment lost 4 bases and the J segment 5 bases; nucleotides outside the gene matches: 6. The DNA of the CDR3 is TGTGCCAGCAGCCCAGGGACAGTCGACGAGCAGTACTTC. It encodes CASSPGTVDEQYF.

This CDR3 reads CASNMGTEAFF. The CDR3 DNA reads as TGCGCCAGCAACATGGGAACTGAAGCTTTCTTT. This chain connects TRBV10-2 to TRBJ1-1; D gene unclear. This CDR3 is built from 11 residues. Germline V CDR1 and CDR2: WSHSY, SAAADI. V was cut by 7 bases and J by 5 bases, with 8 bases left in between.

The chain has TRBV13 and TRBJ2-1; D gene unclear. Trimming removed 5 bases at V and 4 bases at J, with 27 bases between. CDR1 and CDR2 from the germline V gene are PRHDT and FYEKMQ (reference sequence). The CDR3 has 19 residues. The CDR3 DNA sequence: TGTGCCAGCAGCCCCCAGAACCGACCCCCCCAAGCCTCGTACAATGAGCAGTTCTTC. It yields the protein CASSPQNRPPQASYNEQFF.

This clone was seen a few times. J is TRBJ2-5 and V is TRBV29-1; 7 bases line up with TRBD1. The V gene end was trimmed by 4 bases and the J gene end by 1 base; junction bases not matched to a gene: 9. The CDR3 is 15 residues long. CDR1 SQVTM and CDR2 ANQGSEA come from the germline V gene. The CDR3 loop is CSVVFRDRGQETQYF. The DNA for the CDR3 is TGCAGCGTTGTCTTCCGGGACAGAGGCCAAGAGACCCAGTACTTC.

The chain couples TRBV29-1 to TRBJ2-5; D unresolved. Germline V CDR1 and CDR2: SQVTM, ANQGSEA. There are 11 residues in the CDR3. The V end lost 5 bases, the J end lost 5 bases, and 9 bases lay between the germline ends. CDR3 amino acids: CSVTRRETQYF. DNA for the CDR3: TGCAGCGTTACAAGGCGCGAGACCCAGTACTTC.

The chain employs TRBV27 and TRBJ1-2; possible D gene TRBD1, 5 bases. This CDR3 region has 14 residues. V lost 1 base and J lost 3, with 9 bases in between. Germline CDR1 and CDR2: MNHEY and SMNVEV (reference sequence). The CDR3 is CASSLWGSDYGYTF. DNA of the CDR3: TGTGCCAGCAGTTTATGGGGGAGTGACTATGGCTACACCTTC.

The J gene is TRBJ1-2, the V gene TRBV6-5; 7 positions agree with TRBD1. This CDR3 contains 15 residues. Germline V gene sequence: CDR1 MNHEY, CDR2 SVGAGI. V shed 6 bases and J 5 bases; nucleotides not matched to a gene: 12. The CDR3 spells CASSFEPRTGYGYTF. CDR3 DNA: TGTGCCAGCAGCTTCGAACCTCGGACAGGTTATGGCTACACCTTC.

About this clone itself: The same CDR3 is also encoded by other DNA sequences in this sample. V gene TRBV10-3 combines with J gene TRBJ1-1; unclear D gene. V lost 0 bases and J 1 base, leaving 9 bases between the germline ends. The CDR3 spans 15 residues. The germline V gene encodes CDR1 ENHRY and CDR2 SYGVKD. CDR3 region: CAISESGPGNTEAFF. Written as DNA, the CDR3 is TGTGCCATCAGTGAGTCGGGTCCGGGGAACACTGAAGCTTTCTTT.

This clone has a handful of counts. The CDR3 region is CASSAPGGGRETQYF. CDR3 sequence (DNA): TGTGCCAGCAGCGCCCCCGGGGGGGGCAGGGAGACCCAGTACTTC. The chain recombines TRBV9 with TRBJ2-5; TRBD2 agrees at 8 bases. This CDR3 contains 15 residues. From germline, CDR1 is SGDLS and CDR2 YYNGEE. The J segment lost 5 bases and the V segment lost 3 bases, leaving 9 bases of the junction unmatched.

The chain employs TRBV10-3 and TRBJ2-7; D possibly matches TRBD1 or TRBD2 (5 bases each). The V gene lost 2 bases and the J gene lost 5 bases, with 13 bases spanning the gap. Germline V gene sequence: CDR1 ENHRY, CDR2 SYGVKD. The CDR3 runs 14 residues. The CDR3 nucleotides are TGTGCCATCAGTGAGGTTGGTGTGGGGGACGAGCAGTACTTC. It translates to CAISEVGVGDEQYF.

V usage is TRBV30 and J usage is TRBJ1-1; 7 positions agree with TRBD1. The germline CDR1 and CDR2 sequences are GTSNPN and SVGIG (reference sequence). V was pared by 3 bases and J by 2 bases, with 15 bases of the junction left unmatched. The CDR3 covers 17 residues. Written as DNA, the CDR3 is TGTGCCTGGAGATTCATGACAGGGTGGGGATTTAACACTGAAGCTTTCTTT. Residues: CAWRFMTGWGFNTEAFF.

This rearrangement joins TRBV27 to TRBJ2-7; no clear D. V lost 4 bases and J lost 5, with 12 bases in between. Per germline, CDR1 MNHEY and CDR2 SMNVEV (reference sequence). This CDR3 is 13 amino acids long. CDR3 protein: CASSYAGVDEQYF. The CDR3 DNA reads TGTGCCAGCAGTTACGCAGGTGTAGACGAGCAGTACTTC.

The chain employs TRBV7-9 and TRBJ1-2; D is ambiguous. CDR3 length: 12 residues. Trimming removed 11 bases from V and 2 bases from J, with 12 bases in between. Germline assignment: CDR1 SEHNR and CDR2 FQNEAQ (reference sequence). This CDR3 reads CAGEEQNYGYTF. The CDR3 DNA reads TGTGCCGGAGAGGAGCAGAACTATGGCTACACCTTC.

This clone was detected only once. The chain carries TRBV6-5 and TRBJ1-2; D is undetermined. Trimming removed 0 bases at V and 4 bases at J, with 15 bases between. Per the germline V gene, CDR1 is MNHEY and CDR2 is SVGAGI. The CDR3 length is 16 residues. The chain's CDR3 is CASSYSRATGPYGYTF. In DNA form, the CDR3 reads TGTGCCAGCAGTTACTCACGGGCGACCGGACCCTATGGCTACACCTTC.

This clone was picked up a small number of times. The V and J genes are TRBV13 and TRBJ2-1; D is tentatively TRBD1 or TRBD2 (6 bases each). Trimming left V 5 bases short and J 10 bases short, with 18 bases between. CDR1 and CDR2 from the germline V gene are PRHDT and FYEKMQ (reference sequence). There are 14 residues in the CDR3. For the CDR3, the DNA is TGTGCCAGCAGCCGTACGGAGGGGACATGGGAGCAGTTCTTC. Amino acids: CASSRTEGTWEQFF.

The chain combines TRBV5-4 with TRBJ2-6; no reliable D call. Germline assignment: CDR1 SGHNT and CDR2 YYREEE (reference sequence). V gave up 7 bases and J gave up 2 bases, with 4 bases separating them. The CDR3 length is 12 residues. The chain's CDR3 is CASAAGANVLTF. In nucleotides, the CDR3 is TGTGCCAGCGCGGCTGGGGCCAACGTCCTGACTTTC.

This clone was counted a few times. V usage is TRBV11-2 and J usage is TRBJ2-7, with 9 bases that match TRBD1. The length of the CDR3 is 16 residues. J lost 2 bases, V lost 0 bases, and 5 bases had no gene match. The germline V gene has CDR1 SGHAT and CDR2 FQNNGV. The CDR3 DNA reads as TGTGCCAGCAGCTTAGACGGACAGGGGCGAGCCTACGAGCAGTACTTC. Protein: CASSLDGQGRAYEQYF.